A single sample is the source of the 8 T cell receptor beta chains below, sequenced in a study of cytomegalovirus exposure and HLA in healthy donors (dated by TCRdb to between 2016 and 2019). The library was prepared using the immunoSEQ multiplex PCR assay. A mixture of 60 forward primers for TCR Vbeta segments and 13 reverse primers for TCR Jbeta segments was used in the multiplex PCR. The table was pulled from immuneACCESS by TCRdb, which kept in-frame rearrangements only. Such tables lose some clones; where checked, under half of the loss comes from unresolved V genes, and the rest has no known cause. The sample contains around 29,000 clones, less than 70% of them found a single time. More than 40% of the sample goes to the ten largest clones. Material: PBMCs. The receptor set was obtained from a male donor in good health and CMV-seropositive.

The chain joins TRBV18 to TRBJ2-5; no clear D. CDR1 is KGHSH and CDR2 is LQKENI in the germline V gene. The V end was cut by 0 bases, the J end by 3 bases, with 8 bases between. The CDR3 has 14 amino acids. The CDR3 loop is CASSPPGQKETQYF. The CDR3 nucleotides are TGTGCCAGCTCACCACCGGGCCAGAAAGAGACCCAGTACTTC. The full variable domain, with the rest looked up from reference TRBV18 and TRBJ2-5, is NAGVMQNPRHLVRRRGQEARLRCSPMKGHSHVYWYRQLPEEGLKFMVYLQKENIIDESGMPKERFSAEFPKEGPSILRIQQVVRGDSAAYFCASSPPGQKETQYFGPGTRLLVL.

The chain is built from TRBV28 and TRBJ2-5, with D unresolved. The CDR3 spans 15 residues. Germline V lookup: CDR1 MDHEN, CDR2 SYDVKM. The V end lost 5 bases, the J end lost 1 base, and 14 bases lay between the germline ends. CDR3 nucleotide sequence: TGTGCCAGCAGTGGGCGACATCTAATCCAAGAGACCCAGTACTTC. Translating it yields CASSGRHLIQETQYF.

The chain employs TRBV19 and TRBJ1-5, with TRBD1 matching over 12 bases. V gave up 5 bases and J gave up 6 bases; unmatched junction bases: 14. Germline V gives CDR1 LNHDA, CDR2 SQIVND (reference sequence). The CDR3 totals 18 residues. CDR3 bases: TGTGCCAGTAGTCCCAACACCGGGACAGGGGGCCTAATTCAGCCCCAGCATTTT. It is translated as CASSPNTGTGGLIQPQHF. Full variable domain (outside the CDR3, taken from reference TRBV19 and TRBJ1-5): DGGITQSPKYLFRKEGQNVTLSCEQNLNHDAMYWYRQDPGQGLRLIYYSQIVNDFQKGDIAEGYSVSREKKESFPLTVTSAQKNPTAFYLCASSPNTGTGGLIQPQHFGDGTRLSIL.

Here the CDR3 reads CASSLERQAHEQYF. DNA of the CDR3: TGTGCCAGCAGCTTAGAACGGCAGGCCCACGAGCAGTACTTC. V and J are TRBV7-9 and TRBJ2-7, with D hard to call. Germline values: CDR1 SEHNR, CDR2 FQNEAQ (reference sequence). CDR3 length: 14 amino acids. Trimming shortened V by 1 base and J by 5 bases, and 12 bases separated the two germline ends.

This clone was detected only a few times. The chain couples TRBV5-1 to TRBJ1-1; the D is unclear. Between the trimmed V and J ends, which lost 4 bases and 1 base, there was a span of 11 bases. The CDR3 sequence is 14 residues long. Germline values: CDR1 SGHRS, CDR2 YFSETQ. CDR3 loop: CASSIQTGNTEAFF. In nucleotides, the CDR3 is TGCGCCAGCAGCATACAGACCGGGAACACTGAAGCTTTCTTT.

The CDR3 DNA is TGCGCCAGCAGCCAAAAGGCGGAGGCCAACGTCCTGACTTTC. Encoded protein: CASSQKAEANVLTF. V usage is TRBV4-1 and J usage is TRBJ2-6; D gene uncertain. The CDR3 is 14 residues long. Germline CDR1 MGHRA, CDR2 YSYEKL. The V end lost 2 bases, the J end lost 6 bases, and 8 bases lay between the germline ends.

The genes are TRBV12-5 and TRBJ2-1; D is possibly TRBD2 (7 bases). The V gene lost 1 base and the J gene lost 12 bases, with 19 bases spanning the gap. The CDR3 covers 15 residues. The germline CDR1 and CDR2 sequences are LGHNT and FRNRAP. The CDR3 reads CASGLGSLQGGGQFF. As DNA, the CDR3 is TGTGCTAGTGGTTTGGGGAGTCTACAGGGAGGGGGGCAGTTCTTC.

This clone was counted a few times. The J gene is TRBJ2-2, the V gene TRBV6-4, with D unresolved. The length of the CDR3 is 13 residues. Looked up from germline, CDR1 is MRHNA and CDR2 is SNTAGT. Deletions cut 2 bases from V and 5 bases from J, with 6 bases between. The CDR3 DNA sequence: TGTGCCAGCAGTGACAGCGAAACCGGGGAGCTGTTTTTT. Protein product: CASSDSETGELFF.